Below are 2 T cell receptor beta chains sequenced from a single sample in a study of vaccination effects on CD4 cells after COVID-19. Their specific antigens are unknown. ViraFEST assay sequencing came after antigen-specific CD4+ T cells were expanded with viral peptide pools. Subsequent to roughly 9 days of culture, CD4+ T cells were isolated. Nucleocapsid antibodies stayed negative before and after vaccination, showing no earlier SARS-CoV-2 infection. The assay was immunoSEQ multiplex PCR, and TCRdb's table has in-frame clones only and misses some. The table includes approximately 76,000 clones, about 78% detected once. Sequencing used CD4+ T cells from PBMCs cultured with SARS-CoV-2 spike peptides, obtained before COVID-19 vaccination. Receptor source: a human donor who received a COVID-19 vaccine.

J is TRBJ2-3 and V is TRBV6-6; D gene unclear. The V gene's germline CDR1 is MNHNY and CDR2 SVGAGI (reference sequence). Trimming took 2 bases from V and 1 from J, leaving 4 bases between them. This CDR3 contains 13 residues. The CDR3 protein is CASSYKGTDTQYF. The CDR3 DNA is TGTGCCAGCAGTTACAAAGGCACAGATACGCAGTATTTT.

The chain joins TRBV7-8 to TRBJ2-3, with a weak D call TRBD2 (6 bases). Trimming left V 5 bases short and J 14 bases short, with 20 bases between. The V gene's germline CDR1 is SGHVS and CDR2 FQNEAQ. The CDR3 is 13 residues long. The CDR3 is CASSPDRPGERYF. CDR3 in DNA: TGTGCCAGCAGCCCCGATCGCCCGGGGGAGCGGTATTTT.